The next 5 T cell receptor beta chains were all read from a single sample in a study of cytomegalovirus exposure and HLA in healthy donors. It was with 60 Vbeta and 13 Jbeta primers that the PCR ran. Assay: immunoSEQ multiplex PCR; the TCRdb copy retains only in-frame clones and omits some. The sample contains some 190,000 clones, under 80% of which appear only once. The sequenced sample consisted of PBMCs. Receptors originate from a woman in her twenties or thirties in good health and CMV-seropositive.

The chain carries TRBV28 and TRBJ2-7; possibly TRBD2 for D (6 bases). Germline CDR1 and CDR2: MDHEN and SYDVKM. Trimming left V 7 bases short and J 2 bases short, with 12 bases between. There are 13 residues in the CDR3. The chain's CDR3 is CASKEGSTYEQYF. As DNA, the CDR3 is TGTGCCAGCAAGGAGGGTAGCACCTACGAGCAGTACTTC. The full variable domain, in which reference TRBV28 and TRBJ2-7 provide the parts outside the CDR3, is DVKVTQSSRYLVKRTGEKVFLECVQDMDHENMFWYRQDPGLGLRLIYFSYDVKMKEKGDIPEGYSVSREKKERFSLILESASTNQTSMYLCASKEGSTYEQYFGPGTRLTVT.

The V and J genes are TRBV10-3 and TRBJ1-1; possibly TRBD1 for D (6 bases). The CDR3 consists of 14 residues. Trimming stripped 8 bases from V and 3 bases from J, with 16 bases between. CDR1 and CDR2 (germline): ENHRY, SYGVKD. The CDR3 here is CAISPRGGDTEAFF. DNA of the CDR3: TGTGCCATCTCCCCGAGGGGGGGGGACACTGAAGCTTTCTTT.

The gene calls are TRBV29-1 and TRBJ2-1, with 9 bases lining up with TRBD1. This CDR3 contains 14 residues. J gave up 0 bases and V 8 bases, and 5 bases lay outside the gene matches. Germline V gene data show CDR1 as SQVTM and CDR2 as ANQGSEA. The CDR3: CSSSGQGSYNEQFF. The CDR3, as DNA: TGCAGCTCCTCGGGACAGGGCTCCTACAATGAGCAGTTCTTC.

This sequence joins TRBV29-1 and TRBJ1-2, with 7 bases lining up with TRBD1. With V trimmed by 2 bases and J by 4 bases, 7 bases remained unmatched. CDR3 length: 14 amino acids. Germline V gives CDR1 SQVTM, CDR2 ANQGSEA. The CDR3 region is CSVEKRTGPYGYTF. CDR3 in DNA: TGCAGCGTTGAAAAAAGGACAGGACCCTATGGCTACACCTTC.

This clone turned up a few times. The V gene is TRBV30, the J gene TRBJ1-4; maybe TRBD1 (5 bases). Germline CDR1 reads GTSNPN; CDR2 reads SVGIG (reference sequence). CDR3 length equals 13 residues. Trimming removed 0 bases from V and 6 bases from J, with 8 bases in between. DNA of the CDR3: TGTGCCTGGAGTGTGACAGTCCATGAAAAACTGTTTTTT. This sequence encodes CAWSVTVHEKLFF.